This TCR beta chain comes out of a study of CD8 T cells in Susac syndrome. Reverse transcription of roughly 0.5 to 1 ug RNA used random hexamers. Amplification of TCR beta CDR3 across 54 Vbeta and 13 Jbeta was performed with immunoSEQ multiplex PCR. Each CDR3 protein is one row after TCRdb ran MiXCR on the immunoSEQ multiplex PCR reads. The sample records around 130,000 distinct CDR3 sequences, under 95% being singletons. Per germline, CDR1 KGHDR and CDR2 SFDVKD. V lost 4 bases, J lost 10 bases, and 13 bases lay in between. The CDR3 length is 13 residues. CD8+ and CD4+ blood T cells underwent TCR beta sequencing. Negative isolation yielded CD8+ and CD4+ T cells; FACS enriched TEMRA cells.

This chain joins TRBV24-1 and TRBJ2-1; D is undetermined. The TCR sequence derives from a human donor with multiple sclerosis. The specimen sequenced was CD8+ T cells from PBMCs. The CDR3 sequence is CATSDSSAGEQFF. CDR3 nucleotide sequence: TGTGCCACCAGTGACTCGTCTGCTGGAGAGCAGTTCTTC.